The 27 T cell receptor beta chains below all came from one sample that was sequenced in a study of blood T cell repertoires in COVID-19. Some clones are missing from TCRdb's copy, which holds only in-frame ones; the method was immunoSEQ multiplex PCR. The sample includes under 300,000 clones, roughly 89% of them seen just once. Sequences were obtained from peripheral blood. Receptors originate from a woman aged 40 to 50 who had recovered from COVID-19.

The chain recombines TRBV11-2 with TRBJ2-3, with TRBD2 matching 9 bases. Germline V gene data show CDR1 as SGHAT and CDR2 as FQNNGV. The junction had 5 bases not matched to a gene; V was cut back by 3 bases and J by 7 bases. The CDR3 has 14 residues. CDR3 sequence: CASSFGGGAHTQYF. The CDR3 region has the DNA TGTGCCAGCAGCTTTGGCGGGGGGGCGCATACGCAGTATTTT.

The chain recombines TRBV19 with TRBJ1-1; D gene ambiguous. Germline V gives CDR1 LNHDA, CDR2 SQIVND (reference sequence). V gave up 5 bases and J gave up 9 bases, with 16 bases separating them. This CDR3 is 13 amino acids long. The CDR3 DNA follows: TGTGCCAGTAGTGGAGGAATCAAGGGCCAAGCTTTCTTT. Translation: CASSGGIKGQAFF.

The V and J genes are TRBV9 and TRBJ1-1; D not certain. This CDR3 is built from 14 residues. The V gene lost 3 bases and the J gene lost 4 bases, with 13 bases spanning the gap. Germline lookup yields CDR1 SGDLS and CDR2 YYNGEE. The CDR3 DNA is TGTGCCAGCAGCGCCGGGGTAGGCCGCACTGAAGCTTTCTTT. It yields the protein CASSAGVGRTEAFF.

The genes are TRBV5-4 and TRBJ2-5; D is possibly TRBD1 (6 bases). V was clipped by 6 bases and J by 4 bases, with 13 bases between them. The length of the CDR3 is 13 residues. CDR1 is SGHNT, CDR2 YYREEE, per germline (reference sequence). The CDR3 DNA follows: TGTGCCAGCAAGGCAGGGGACCGAGAGACCCAGTACTTC. Its protein product is CASKAGDRETQYF. The full variable domain, rest sourced from reference TRBV5-4 and TRBJ2-5, is ETGVTQSPTHLIKTRGQQVTLRCSSQSGHNTVSWYQQALGQGPQFIFQYYREEENGRGNFPPRFSGLQFPNYSSELNVNALELDDSALYLCASKAGDRETQYFGPGTRLLVL.

The chain employs TRBV2 and TRBJ1-4, with no clear D. Trimming stripped 5 bases from V and 8 bases from J, with 15 bases between. CDR1 is SNHLY, CDR2 FYNNEI, per germline. CDR3 length: 14 residues. The CDR3 sequence: CASSQDIWREKLFF. The CDR3 DNA sequence: TGTGCCAGCAGTCAAGACATTTGGAGAGAAAAACTGTTTTTT.

The V gene is TRBV19, the J gene TRBJ1-6; TRBD1 aligns across 8 bases. V was clipped by 8 bases and J by 10 bases; unmatched bases: 10. The germline V gene has CDR1 LNHDA and CDR2 SQIVND (reference sequence). The CDR3 contains 14 residues. CDR3 in DNA: TGTGCCAGTCTTAGCCTCACAGGGGGGTCACCCCTCCACTTT. It specifies CASLSLTGGSPLHF.

The chain is built from TRBV7-9 and TRBJ2-1, with D maybe TRBD2 (6 bases). The germline V gene encodes CDR1 SEHNR and CDR2 FQNEAQ (reference sequence). This CDR3 contains 15 residues. V lost 3 bases to trimming and J lost 3 bases, with 12 bases between them. In nucleotides, the CDR3 is TGTGCCAGCAGCTTGGAGCTCGGGGGCTACAATGAGCAGTTCTTC. It encodes CASSLELGGYNEQFF.

The chain carries TRBV21-1 and TRBJ2-4; TRBD1, the D gene given by the table, was not confirmed from the DNA. TRBV21-1 is annotated as a pseudogene. The CDR3 extends over 14 amino acids. CDR3 DNA: TGTGCCAGCAGCGCCGGACAGTCAAAAAACATTCAGTACTTC. Encoded protein: CASSAGQSKNIQYF.

V is TRBV6-2 or TRBV6-3 and J is TRBJ2-3; 9 bases map to TRBD2. CDR1 and CDR2 (germline): MNHEY, SVGEGT. The trim removed 3 bases at V and 3 bases at J, leaving 4 bases unmatched. The CDR3 has 15 residues. The CDR3 sequence is CASSYGGRGTDTQYF. As DNA, the CDR3 is TGTGCCAGCAGTTATGGCGGGAGGGGGACAGATACGCAGTATTTT.

V is TRBV19 and J is TRBJ1-3; D is unclear. The V gene lost 4 bases and the J gene lost 0 bases, with 10 bases spanning the gap. The CDR3 consists of 15 residues. The V gene's germline CDR1 is LNHDA and CDR2 SQIVND (reference sequence). CDR3 residues: CASSTLGSSGNTIYF. The CDR3, as DNA: TGTGCCAGTAGTACCCTCGGGAGCTCTGGAAACACCATATATTTT.

The chain has TRBV14 and TRBJ1-2; no clear D gene. The V gene lost 4 bases and the J gene lost 7 bases, with 16 bases spanning the gap. Germline values: CDR1 SGHDN, CDR2 FVKESK. CDR3 length: 14 amino acids. The CDR3 loop is CASSLSIAGSGYTF. Written as DNA, the CDR3 is TGTGCCAGCAGCCTATCAATAGCGGGAAGTGGCTACACCTTC.

This rearrangement joins TRBV5-1 to TRBJ1-1, with unresolved D. This CDR3 region has 14 residues. Per germline, CDR1 SGHRS and CDR2 YFSETQ. Trimming removed 0 bases from V and 5 bases from J, with 11 bases in between. CDR3 protein: CASSLDRRGTEAFF. In nucleotides, the CDR3 is TGCGCCAGCAGCTTGGATAGGCGCGGGACTGAAGCTTTCTTT.

The chain couples TRBV3-1 (or the pseudogene TRBV3-2) to TRBJ1-5, with 7 nucleotides matching TRBD1. Germline values: CDR1 LGHDT, CDR2 YNNKEL (reference sequence). The CDR3 extends over 15 amino acids. With 1 base clipped from V and 5 bases from J, the junction kept 5 bases outside the gene matches. The CDR3: CASSQGLGTDQPQHF. In DNA form, the CDR3 reads TGTGCCAGCAGCCAAGGTCTGGGGACAGATCAGCCCCAGCATTTT.

The V gene is TRBV4-3, the J gene TRBJ2-3; tentative D call: TRBD2 (6 bases). CDR1 and CDR2 (germline): LGHNA, YSLEER. The CDR3 has 17 amino acids. V was clipped by 1 base and J by 0 bases, with 14 bases between them. The CDR3 region has the DNA TGCGCCAGCAGCCAAGGCAACTACGGGAGAAGCACAGATACGCAGTATTTT. Translating gives CASSQGNYGRSTDTQYF.

This clone was counted a single time. The chain has TRBV6-6 and TRBJ1-1, with a weak D call TRBD1 (6 bases). Germline V gives CDR1 MNHNY, CDR2 SVGAGI (reference sequence). Between the trimmed V and J ends, which lost 9 bases and 6 bases, there was a span of 20 bases. The CDR3 has 14 residues. The CDR3 spells CASSHQQGGAEAFF. The CDR3 DNA sequence: TGTGCCAGTTCGCACCAACAGGGAGGGGCTGAAGCTTTCTTT.

V gene TRBV7-8 combines with J gene TRBJ1-1, with D unresolved. There are 14 residues in the CDR3. V dropped 5 bases and J dropped 4 bases, with 14 bases sitting between them. Germline V lookup: CDR1 SGHVS, CDR2 FQNEAQ. In DNA, the CDR3 is TGTGCCAGCAGCCGGGCTGACGGGAGCACTGAAGCTTTCTTT. It yields the protein CASSRADGSTEAFF. The variable domain in full, with the rest retrieved from reference TRBV7-8 and TRBJ1-1, is GAGVSQSPRYKVAKRGQDVALRCDPISGHVSLFWYQQALGQGPEFLTYFQNEAQLDKSGLPSDRFFAERPEGSVSTLKIQRTQQEDSAVYLCASSRADGSTEAFFGQGTRLTVV.

The gene calls are TRBV5-1 and TRBJ1-1, with no clear D. V shed 1 base and J shed 13 bases, with 20 bases lying between them. Germline CDR1 and CDR2: SGHRS and YFSETQ. The CDR3 is 14 amino acids. CDR3 sequence: CASSLKGDAGSSFF. The CDR3 bases are TGCGCCAGCAGCTTGAAGGGAGACGCGGGGTCTAGTTTCTTT.

This rearrangement joins TRBV3-1 (or the pseudogene TRBV3-2) to TRBJ2-1; D is undetermined. V was pared by 3 bases and J by 6 bases, with 3 bases between. In germline, CDR1 is LGHDT, CDR2 YNNKEL (reference sequence). This CDR3 contains 11 residues. CDR3 DNA sequence: TGTGCCAGCAGCCACTTCAATGAGCAGTTCTTC. This sequence encodes CASSHFNEQFF.

The V and J genes are TRBV27 and TRBJ1-4; D is unclear. The CDR3 consists of 18 residues. Per the germline V gene, CDR1 is MNHEY and CDR2 is SMNVEV (reference sequence). V lost 3 bases, J lost 4 bases, and 21 bases lay in between. The chain's CDR3 is CASSFIAGGSTNNEKLFF. CDR3 coding DNA: TGTGCCAGCAGTTTTATTGCAGGCGGGTCGACGAATAATGAAAAACTGTTTTTT.

The chain is built from TRBV7-2 and TRBJ1-4; no firm D call. The CDR3 is 15 amino acids. The V end was cut by 5 bases, the J end by 4 bases, with 14 bases between. Per germline, CDR1 SGHTA and CDR2 FQGNSA. The DNA for the CDR3 is TGTGCCAGCAGCACAAGAGGGCGGGGTAATGAAAAACTGTTTTTT. Its translation is CASSTRGRGNEKLFF.

This chain joins TRBV5-4 and TRBJ2-1, with 7 nucleotides matching TRBD2. Germline lookup yields CDR1 SGHNT and CDR2 YYREEE (reference sequence). The CDR3 spans 15 residues. V lost 0 bases and J lost 9; bases outside the gene matches: 9. In DNA form, the CDR3 reads TGTGCCAGCAGCTTGGGCTCTGCGGGAGTACTTGAGCAGTTCTTC. This translates into CASSLGSAGVLEQFF.

The chain uses TRBV5-1 and TRBJ2-1; 8 bases align to TRBD2. Germline CDR1 and CDR2: SGHRS and YFSETQ. There are 14 residues in the CDR3. V lost 6 bases and J lost 2; bases outside the gene matches: 4. The CDR3 is CASKAGDAYNEQFF. CDR3 bases: TGCGCCAGCAAAGCGGGGGACGCCTACAATGAGCAGTTCTTC.

V is TRBV19 and J is TRBJ1-1; 9 nucleotides line up with TRBD1. J was trimmed by 6 bases and V by 6 bases; bases with no gene match: 8. The germline V gene encodes CDR1 LNHDA and CDR2 SQIVND (reference sequence). The CDR3 runs 14 residues. The CDR3 sequence is CASRTGTGIPEAFF. The CDR3 nucleotides are TGTGCCAGTAGAACCGGGACAGGGATCCCTGAAGCTTTCTTT. Variable domain in full (rest from reference TRBV19 and TRBJ1-1): DGGITQSPKYLFRKEGQNVTLSCEQNLNHDAMYWYRQDPGQGLRLIYYSQIVNDFQKGDIAEGYSVSREKKESFPLTVTSAQKNPTAFYLCASRTGTGIPEAFFGQGTRLTVV.

The chain recombines TRBV14 with TRBJ1-6; perhaps TRBD1 as D (6 bases). There are 15 residues in the CDR3. Germline V gene lookup returns CDR1 SGHDN and CDR2 FVKESK. Deletions cut 5 bases from V and 7 bases from J, with 15 bases between. The CDR3 region is CASSALTGGNSPLHF. The CDR3 DNA sequence: TGTGCCAGCAGCGCCCTGACAGGTGGCAATTCACCCCTCCACTTT.

The rearrangement links TRBV3-1 (or the pseudogene TRBV3-2) to TRBJ1-5; D perhaps matches TRBD1 (6 bases). The CDR3 runs to 17 residues. V was pared by 4 bases and J by 1 base, with 17 bases between. Germline V gene sequence: CDR1 LGHDT, CDR2 YNNKEL (reference sequence). The CDR3 DNA follows: TGTGCCAGCAGCCGTTGGACAGCCGATGGGAGCAATCAGCCCCAGCATTTT. Encoded protein: CASSRWTADGSNQPQHF.

The chain combines TRBV30 with TRBJ2-5; maybe TRBD1 (5 bases). CDR1 GTSNPN and CDR2 SVGIG come from the germline V gene (reference sequence). The CDR3 totals 10 residues. Trimming pared 1 base from V and 10 bases from J, leaving 7 bases between. The CDR3 nucleotides are TGTGCCTGGAGTGACAGGAACCAGTACTTC. It codes for CAWSDRNQYF.

This clone has only one observation. CDR3 sequence (DNA): TGTGCCAGCAGCCACTTGGACAGGGCCTACGAGCAGTACTTC. Its translation is CASSHLDRAYEQYF. The rearrangement uses TRBV3-1 (or the pseudogene TRBV3-2) and TRBJ2-7, with TRBD1 identical over 8 bases. J gave up 2 bases and V 3 bases, and 3 bases lay outside the gene matches. The germline V gene has CDR1 LGHDT and CDR2 YNNKEL (reference sequence). The CDR3 loop spans 14 amino acids.